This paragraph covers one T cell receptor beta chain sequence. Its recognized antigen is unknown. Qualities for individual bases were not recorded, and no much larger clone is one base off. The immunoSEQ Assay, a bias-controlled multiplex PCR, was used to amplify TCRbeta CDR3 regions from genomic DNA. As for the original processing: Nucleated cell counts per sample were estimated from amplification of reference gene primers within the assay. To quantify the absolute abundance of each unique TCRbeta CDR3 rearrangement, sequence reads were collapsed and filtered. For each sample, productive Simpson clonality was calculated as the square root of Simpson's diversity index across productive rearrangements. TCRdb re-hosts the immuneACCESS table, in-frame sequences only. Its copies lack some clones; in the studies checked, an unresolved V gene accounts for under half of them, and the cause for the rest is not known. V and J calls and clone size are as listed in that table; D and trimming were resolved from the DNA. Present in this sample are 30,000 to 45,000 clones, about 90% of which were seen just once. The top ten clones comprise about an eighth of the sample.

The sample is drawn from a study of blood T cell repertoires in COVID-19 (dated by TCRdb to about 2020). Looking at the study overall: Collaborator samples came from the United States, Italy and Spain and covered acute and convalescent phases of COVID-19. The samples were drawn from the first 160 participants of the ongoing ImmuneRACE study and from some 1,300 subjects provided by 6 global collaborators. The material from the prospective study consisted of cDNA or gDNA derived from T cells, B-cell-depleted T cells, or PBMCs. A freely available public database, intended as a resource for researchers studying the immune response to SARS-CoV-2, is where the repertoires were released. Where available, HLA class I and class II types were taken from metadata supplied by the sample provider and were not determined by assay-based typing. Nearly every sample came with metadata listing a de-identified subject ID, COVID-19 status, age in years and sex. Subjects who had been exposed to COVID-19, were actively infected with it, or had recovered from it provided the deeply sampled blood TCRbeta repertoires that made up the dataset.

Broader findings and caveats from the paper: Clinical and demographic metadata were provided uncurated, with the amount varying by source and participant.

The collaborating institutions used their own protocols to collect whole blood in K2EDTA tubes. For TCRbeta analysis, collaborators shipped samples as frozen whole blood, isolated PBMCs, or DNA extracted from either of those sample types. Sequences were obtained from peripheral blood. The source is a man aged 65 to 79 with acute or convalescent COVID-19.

The nucleotide sequence is TGTGCCAGTAGTATTCCAGGACTAGCGCATCACAATGAGCAGTTCTTC. It encodes CASSIPGLAHHNEQFF. The chain is made from TRBV19 and TRBJ2-1, and 9 junctional nucleotides match TRBD2. Via the germline V gene (reference sequence), CDR1 is LNHDA and CDR2 SQIVND. From V the trimming removes 3 bases and from J it removes 5 bases, while the gene matches leave 8 bases of the junction unaccounted for. The CDR3 runs 16 residues from the cysteine to the phenylalanine. The DNA shown is the 48-base CDR3, in frame from base 1.